The rows below give T cell receptor beta chains drawn from one sample of a study of cytomegalovirus exposure and HLA in healthy donors. Libraries were prepared by immunoSEQ multiplex PCR; TCRdb keeps only in-frame clonotypes and omits some of them. The data show some 150,000 clones, around 80% seen once. The sequencing sample was made of PBMCs. The receptors here all came from a male donor in good health and CMV-seronegative. Each CDR3 is given with its conserved first and last residue. The order of the fields is J gene, D gene, V gene, clone size, CDR3 protein, CDR3 DNA. A D gene is named only where the DNA matches it firmly. Clone size is not always given. Where it is, it says once, few, many or a class for expanded clones.

TRBJ2-7 TRBD2 TRBV6-6 NA CASRFGLAGDEQYF TGTGCCAGCAGATTTGGACTAGCGGGAGACGAGCAGTACTTC
TRBJ1-6 TRBD1 TRBV7-6 NA CASSAVTGGAYNSPLHF TGTGCCAGCAGCGCGGTGACAGGGGGCGCGTATAATTCACCCCTCCACTTT
TRBJ2-4 NA TRBV6-6 NA CASSSSGGKNIQYF TGTGCCAGCAGTTCCTCCGGGGGTAAAAACATTCAGTACTTC
TRBJ2-1 NA TRBV7-3 NA CASSPPGRGNEQFF TGTGCCAGCAGCCCCCCTGGTCGGGGAAATGAGCAGTTCTTC
TRBJ1-5 NA TRBV19 NA CASGEPVANQPQHF TGTGCCAGCGGGGAGCCGGTGGCGAATCAGCCCCAGCATTTT
TRBJ2-5 NA TRBV10-3 NA CAISESARGGETQYF TGTGCCATCAGTGAGTCGGCCCGCGGAGGGGAGACCCAGTACTTC
TRBJ2-5 TRBD1 TRBV5-1 NA CASSPERTGETQYF TGCGCCAGCAGCCCGGAAAGGACAGGCGAGACCCAGTACTTC
TRBJ1-1 NA TRBV6-1 NA CASRPGRGNTEAFF TGTGCCAGCAGGCCAGGGCGGGGGAACACTGAAGCTTTCTTT
TRBJ1-2 NA TRBV5-6 NA CASSLNRVDGYTF TGTGCCAGCAGCCTGAACAGGGTGGATGGCTACACCTTC
TRBJ2-3 NA TRBV5-1 NA CASSLHLAPRAGDTQYF TGCGCCAGCAGCCTGCACCTAGCGCCCCGGGCGGGAGATACGCAGTATTTT
TRBJ2-5 NA TRBV19 NA CASSMGGDKPWETQYF TGTGCCAGTAGTATGGGAGGGGACAAGCCTTGGGAGACCCAGTACTTC
TRBJ2-7 NA TRBV18 NA CASSPNRGANEQYF TGTGCCAGCTCGCCTAACCGGGGGGCCAACGAGCAGTACTTC
TRBJ1-2 TRBD1 TRBV28 few CASSPPDRVYGYTF TGTGCCAGCAGTCCCCCGGACAGGGTCTATGGCTACACCTTC
TRBJ1-4 NA TRBV6-6 once CASSSDSATNEKLFF TGTGCCAGCAGCTCGGACAGCGCAACTAATGAAAAACTGTTTTTT
TRBJ2-7 TRBD2 TRBV15 NA CATSRDILAGYYEQYF TGTGCCACCAGCAGAGACATACTAGCGGGATACTACGAGCAGTACTTC
TRBJ2-5 TRBD2 TRBV7-6 NA CASSLAGEGETQYF TGTGCCAGCAGCTTAGCAGGGGAGGGAGAGACCCAGTACTTC
TRBJ2-3 TRBD2 TRBV19 NA CASSIQLALGADTQYF TGTGCCAGTAGTATCCAACTAGCGCTCGGTGCAGATACGCAGTATTTT
TRBJ2-3 TRBD2 TRBV5-4 NA CASSLGGGATDTQYF TGTGCCAGCAGCTTGGGCGGGGGGGCGACAGATACGCAGTATTTT
TRBJ1-2 NA TRBV6-5 NA CASSYRRGPYGYTF TGTGCCAGCAGTTACAGGCGGGGGCCCTATGGCTACACCTTC
TRBJ2-5 TRBD2 TRBV28 NA CASKLANEETQYF TGTGCCAGCAAACTAGCGAACGAAGAGACCCAGTACTTC
TRBJ2-3 TRBD1 TRBV5-1 few CASSLSTGQRSTDTQYF TGCGCCAGCAGCTTGAGTACGGGACAGAGAAGCACAGATACGCAGTATTTT
TRBJ1-4 NA TRBV28 NA CASRSTGGNEKLFF TGTGCCAGCAGATCGACAGGCGGAAATGAAAAACTGTTTTTT
TRBJ1-2 TRBD1 TRBV5-4 NA CASTDKGQGANYGYTF TGTGCCAGCACCGACAAAGGACAGGGGGCAAACTATGGCTACACCTTC
TRBJ2-5 NA TRBV6-1 NA CASRIGETQYF TGTGCCAGCAGGATCGGAGAGACCCAGTACTTC
TRBJ2-7 NA TRBV7-2 NA CASSLHASSYEQYF TGTGCCAGCAGCTTACACGCGAGCTCCTACGAGCAGTACTTC
TRBJ1-1 NA TRBV18 NA CASSPLQGSYTEAFF TGTGCCAGCTCACCGCTTCAGGGGTCGTACACTGAAGCTTTCTTT
TRBJ2-7 TRBD2 TRBV14 NA CASRSSGGYEQYF TGTGCCAGCAGGTCCAGCGGGGGGTACGAGCAGTACTTC
TRBJ2-1 NA TRBV13 NA CASSSASGSSEQFF TGTGCCAGCAGCAGTGCCTCGGGGAGTTCTGAGCAGTTCTTC
TRBJ2-7 NA TRBV6-1 NA CASSPRSGGDEQYF TGTGCCAGCAGTCCCCGATCGGGCGGGGACGAGCAGTACTTC
TRBJ1-1 NA TRBV7-6 NA CASSSLSHGGAFF TGTGCCAGCAGCTCACTTTCTCACGGGGGAGCTTTCTTT
TRBJ1-3 NA TRBV9 NA CASSVAVGNTIYF TGTGCCAGCAGCGTAGCTGTTGGAAACACCATATATTTT
TRBJ2-7 TRBD2 TRBV27 NA CASSFGGVYYEQYF TGTGCCAGCAGTTTCGGGGGGGTTTACTACGAGCAGTACTTC
TRBJ2-7 TRBD2 TRBV9 few CASSAAPGGHEQYF TGTGCCAGCAGCGCGGCCCCGGGGGGACACGAGCAGTACTTC
TRBJ2-7 NA TRBV5-1 NA CASSTEGQTYEQYF TGCGCCAGCAGCACGGAAGGACAAACCTACGAGCAGTACTTC
TRBJ2-7 TRBD2 TRBV9 once CASSSGLAGYEQYF TGTGCCAGCAGCTCAGGACTAGCGGGCTACGAGCAGTACTTC
TRBJ1-2 TRBD1 TRBV5-1 NA CASSPEQGAGGYTF TGCGCCAGCAGCCCGGAACAGGGGGCGGGTGGCTACACCTTC
TRBJ1-2 TRBD1 TRBV19 NA CASQRITGQGAYGYTF TGTGCCAGTCAACGAATAACGGGACAGGGCGCCTATGGCTACACCTTC
TRBJ2-3 TRBD2 TRBV5-1 NA CASSLAGMTGGTDTQYF TGCGCCAGCAGCTTGGCCGGTATGACGGGGGGTACAGATACGCAGTATTTT
TRBJ2-2 TRBD1 TRBV5-1 NA CASSFDSDRVGELFF TGCGCCAGCAGCTTCGATAGCGACAGGGTTGGGGAGCTGTTTTTT
TRBJ2-7 NA TRBV11-2 NA CASSLGGRVYEQYF TGTGCCAGCAGCTTAGGGGGCAGGGTCTACGAGCAGTACTTC
TRBJ1-1 NA TRBV29-1 NA CSVDLMNTEAFF TGCAGCGTTGATCTTATGAACACTGAAGCTTTCTTT
TRBJ2-7 NA TRBV4-2 NA CASSQAMDTAYEQYF TGTGCCAGCAGCCAAGCAATGGACACCGCCTACGAACAGTACTTC
TRBJ1-2 TRBD1 TRBV10-3 NA CAISESSTGANYGYTF TGTGCCATCAGTGAGTCGAGCACAGGGGCTAACTATGGCTACACCTTC
TRBJ2-3 TRBD2 TRBV30 NA CAWSVAAGGQDTQYF TGTGCCTGGAGTGTGGCAGCGGGAGGGCAGGATACGCAGTATTTT
TRBJ2-1 TRBD2 TRBV7-2 NA CASSLGTSINEQFF TGTGCCAGCAGCTTAGGGACTAGTATCAATGAGCAGTTCTTC
TRBJ2-7 NA TRBV27 NA CASSPRARHEQYF TGTGCCAGCAGTCCCCGAGCGCGACACGAGCAGTACTTC
TRBJ2-5 NA TRBV6-4 NA CASTYRHQETQYF TGTGCCAGCACCTACAGGCACCAAGAGACCCAGTACTTC
TRBJ1-1 TRBD1 TRBV28 NA CASSFLTGGPTTEAFF TGTGCCAGCAGTTTCTTGACAGGGGGCCCGACCACTGAAGCTTTCTTT
TRBJ2-3 NA TRBV5-1 NA CASSLGSSRQSTDTQYF TGCGCCAGCAGCTTGGGCTCATCTAGACAGAGCACAGATACGCAGTATTTT
TRBJ1-1 NA TRBV6-5 NA CASSLARGNTEAFF TGTGCCAGCAGCCTCGCCAGAGGCAACACTGAAGCTTTCTTT
TRBJ2-7 TRBD1 TRBV19 NA CASSITLGTGTSYEQYF TGTGCCAGTAGTATAACACTCGGGACAGGGACCTCCTACGAGCAGTACTTC
TRBJ2-5 NA TRBV7-2 once CASSLGPREQYF TGTGCCAGCAGCTTAGGGCCTAGGGAGCAGTACTTC
TRBJ1-6 NA TRBV6-6 NA CASRADSNSPLHF TGTGCCAGCAGGGCGGACAGTAATTCACCCCTCCACTTT
TRBJ1-1 NA TRBV5-8 NA CASSLGPGAPMNTEAFF TGTGCCAGCAGCTTAGGTCCAGGGGCCCCGATGAACACTGAAGCTTTCTTT
TRBJ1-2 NA TRBV7-9 NA CASSTEGILYGYTF TGTGCCAGCAGCACGGAGGGGATACTCTATGGCTACACCTTC
TRBJ1-1 NA TRBV19 few CASKQGVTEAFF TGTGCCAGTAAACAGGGCGTCACTGAAGCTTTCTTT
TRBJ2-7 TRBD1 TRBV11-3 NA CASSLRTGEYEQYF TGTGCCAGCAGCTTGAGGACAGGCGAATACGAGCAGTACTTC
TRBJ1-1 TRBD1 TRBV13 NA CASSVNRGWTEAFF TGTGCCAGCAGCGTAAACAGGGGGTGGACTGAAGCTTTCTTT